The rows below give T cell receptor beta chains drawn from one sample of a study of blood T cell repertoires in COVID-19. TCRdb's table, derived via immunoSEQ multiplex PCR, lists solely in-frame clones and lacks some. The table includes roughly 45,000 clones, about nine tenths detected once. Material for sequencing was peripheral blood. These receptor sequences come from a woman of 80 years or more with COVID-19, enrolled during active disease. CDR3s include the opening cysteine and the closing phenylalanine or tryptophan. Fields, in order: clone size, D gene, J gene, V gene, CDR3 DNA, CDR3 protein. The D gene is left open where the match is weak. Clone size is not always given. Where it is, it says once, few, many or a class for expanded clones.

clone size: NA
D gene: NA
J gene: TRBJ1-4
V gene: TRBV7-9
CDR3 DNA: TGTGCCAGCAACCCAATACCGACAGGATATAGGGGGGAAAAACTGTTTTTT
CDR3 protein: CASNPIPTGYRGEKLFF

clone size: NA
D gene: NA
J gene: TRBJ1-1
V gene: TRBV11-1
CDR3 DNA: TGTGCCAGCAGCTCAGACAGGATTGGGACTGAAGCTTTCTTT
CDR3 protein: CASSSDRIGTEAFF

clone size: NA
D gene: TRBD2
J gene: TRBJ2-1
V gene: TRBV2
CDR3 DNA: TGTGCCAGCAGCCGAGCGGGAGTGGTGTTCTTC
CDR3 protein: CASSRAGVVFF

clone size: few
D gene: NA
J gene: TRBJ2-7
V gene: TRBV5-4
CDR3 DNA: TGTGCCAGCAGCTCTCCCGGACACGAAGCCTACGAGCAGTACTTC
CDR3 protein: CASSSPGHEAYEQYF

clone size: few
D gene: TRBD1
J gene: TRBJ1-1
V gene: TRBV7-2
CDR3 DNA: TGTGCCAGCAGCTTAGACTTCAACAGGGGGCTGGGGAACACTGAAGCTTTCTTT
CDR3 protein: CASSLDFNRGLGNTEAFF

clone size: NA
D gene: NA
J gene: TRBJ1-1
V gene: TRBV18
CDR3 DNA: TGTGCCAGCTCAACAGGACAGAACACTGAAGCTTTCTTT
CDR3 protein: CASSTGQNTEAFF

clone size: once
D gene: TRBD2
J gene: TRBJ2-1
V gene: TRBV15
CDR3 DNA: TGTGCCACCAGCAGAGATACACGACTAGCGGGACGCTCCTACAATGAGCAGTTCTTC
CDR3 protein: CATSRDTRLAGRSYNEQFF

clone size: NA
D gene: NA
J gene: TRBJ1-2
V gene: TRBV5-1
CDR3 DNA: TGCGCCAGCAGACTCATGGAGGGGTTGCATGGCTACACCTTC
CDR3 protein: CASRLMEGLHGYTF

clone size: NA
D gene: TRBD2
J gene: TRBJ2-5
V gene: TRBV7-2
CDR3 DNA: TGTGCCAGCAGCTCATTGGGGCGGGGGGGCCAAGAGACCCAGTACTTC
CDR3 protein: CASSSLGRGGQETQYF

clone size: NA
D gene: NA
J gene: TRBJ2-7
V gene: TRBV7-2
CDR3 DNA: TGTGCCAGCAGCTTAGTGGGGATTGGACAGCCTTACGAGCAGTACTTC
CDR3 protein: CASSLVGIGQPYEQYF

clone size: NA
D gene: NA
J gene: TRBJ2-6
V gene: TRBV2
CDR3 DNA: TGTGCCAGCGGACTTTCTGGGGCCAACGTCCTGACTTTC
CDR3 protein: CASGLSGANVLTF

clone size: once
D gene: TRBD1
J gene: TRBJ1-5
V gene: TRBV2
CDR3 DNA: TGTGCCAGTGGGACAGAAGGTCATAGCAATCAGCCCCAGCATTTT
CDR3 protein: CASGTEGHSNQPQHF

clone size: NA
D gene: NA
J gene: TRBJ2-5
V gene: TRBV5-1
CDR3 DNA: TGCGCCAGCAGCTTATCAAGGACTACACAAGAGACCCAGTACTTC
CDR3 protein: CASSLSRTTQETQYF

clone size: once
D gene: NA
J gene: TRBJ2-5
V gene: TRBV11-1
CDR3 DNA: TGTGCCAGCAGCTGGGGCGGGGGCCTCGGGGAGGAGACCCAGTACTTC
CDR3 protein: CASSWGGGLGEETQYF

clone size: NA
D gene: NA
J gene: TRBJ2-2
V gene: TRBV6-6
CDR3 DNA: TGTGCCAGCAGCGGAGGGTCGGGGGAGCTGTTTTTT
CDR3 protein: CASSGGSGELFF

clone size: NA
D gene: NA
J gene: TRBJ2-3
V gene: TRBV4-2
CDR3 DNA: TGTGCCAGCAGCCAAGATACTCTAGCGCGAATCACAGATACGCAGTATTTT
CDR3 protein: CASSQDTLARITDTQYF